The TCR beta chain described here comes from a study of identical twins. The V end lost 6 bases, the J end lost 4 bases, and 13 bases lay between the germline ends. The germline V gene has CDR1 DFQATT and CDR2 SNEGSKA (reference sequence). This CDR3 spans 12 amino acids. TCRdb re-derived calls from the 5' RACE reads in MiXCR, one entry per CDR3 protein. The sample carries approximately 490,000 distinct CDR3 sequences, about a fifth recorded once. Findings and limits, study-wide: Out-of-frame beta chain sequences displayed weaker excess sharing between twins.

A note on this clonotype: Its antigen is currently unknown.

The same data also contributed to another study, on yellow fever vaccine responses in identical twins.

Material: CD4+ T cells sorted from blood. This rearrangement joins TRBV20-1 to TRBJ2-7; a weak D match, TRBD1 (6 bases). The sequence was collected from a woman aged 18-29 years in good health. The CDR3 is CSAERTEYEQYF. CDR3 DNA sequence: TGCAGTGCCGAGAGGACAGAGTACGAGCAGTACTTC.